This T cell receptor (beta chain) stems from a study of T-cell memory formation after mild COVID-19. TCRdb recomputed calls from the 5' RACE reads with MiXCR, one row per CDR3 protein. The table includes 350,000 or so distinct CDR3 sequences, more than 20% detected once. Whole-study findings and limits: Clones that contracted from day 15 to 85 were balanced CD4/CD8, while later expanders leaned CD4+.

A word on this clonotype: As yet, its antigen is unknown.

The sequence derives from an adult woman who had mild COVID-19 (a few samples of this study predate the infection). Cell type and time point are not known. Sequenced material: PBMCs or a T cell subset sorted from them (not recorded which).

The DNA of the CDR3 is TGTGCCAGCAGCTTAGCCTCTGTTGAGCAGTTCTTC. It specifies CASSLASVEQFF. The chain links TRBV7-2 to TRBJ2-1; no firm D call. Trimming took 0 bases from V and 9 from J, leaving 6 bases between them. This CDR3 region has 12 residues. Germline CDR1 SGHTA, CDR2 FQGNSA.